This record covers a single T cell receptor (beta chain). V shed 1 base, J shed 6 bases, and the junction held 4 bases outside the gene matches. Germline V CDR1 and CDR2: SGHRS, YFSETQ. The CDR3 totals 14 residues. This sample was taken from a study of shared clonotypes between healthy human individuals. Authors' methods: Filtering of immunoSEQ junctional sequences could not match full-length read filtering. Method: immunoSEQ multiplex PCR; TCRdb's copy keeps in-frame clones and lacks some. The V and J calls and clone size were taken over from that table, and D and trimming were inferred from the DNA. The table has about 560,000 clones, around 76% seen once.

The sequenced sample consisted of PBMCs. This TCR derives from a woman in her 40s in good health. Some clones in this sample may be carry-over from other donors' samples. This chain connects TRBV5-1 to TRBJ2-7, with 10 bases aligning to TRBD2. Here the CDR3 reads CASSLRLAGAEQYF. CDR3 sequence (DNA): TGCGCCAGCAGCTTGAGGCTAGCGGGAGCCGAGCAGTACTTC.